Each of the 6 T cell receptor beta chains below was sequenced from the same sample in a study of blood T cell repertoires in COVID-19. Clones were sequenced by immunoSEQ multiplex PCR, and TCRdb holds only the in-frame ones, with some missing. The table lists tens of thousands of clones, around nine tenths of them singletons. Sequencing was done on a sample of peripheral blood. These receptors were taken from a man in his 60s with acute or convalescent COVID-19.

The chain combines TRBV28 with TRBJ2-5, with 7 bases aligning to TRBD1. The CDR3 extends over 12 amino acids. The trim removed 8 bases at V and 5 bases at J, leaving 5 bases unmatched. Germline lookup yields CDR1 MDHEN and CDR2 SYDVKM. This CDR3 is CASAQQGETQYF. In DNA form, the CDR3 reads TGTGCCAGCGCGCAACAGGGGGAGACCCAGTACTTC.

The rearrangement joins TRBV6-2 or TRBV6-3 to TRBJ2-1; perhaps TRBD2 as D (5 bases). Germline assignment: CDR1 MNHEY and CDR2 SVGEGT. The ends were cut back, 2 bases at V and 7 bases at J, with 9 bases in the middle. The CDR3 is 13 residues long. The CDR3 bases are TGTGCCAGCAGTTACCTTCGGGGAAATGAGCAGTTCTTC. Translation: CASSYLRGNEQFF.

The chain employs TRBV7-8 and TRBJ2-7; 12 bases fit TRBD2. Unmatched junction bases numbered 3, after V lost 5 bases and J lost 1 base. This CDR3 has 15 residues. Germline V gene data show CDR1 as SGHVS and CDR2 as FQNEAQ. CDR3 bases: TGTGCCAGCAGCCCCGGGACTAGCGGGTCCTACGAGCAGTACTTC. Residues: CASSPGTSGSYEQYF.

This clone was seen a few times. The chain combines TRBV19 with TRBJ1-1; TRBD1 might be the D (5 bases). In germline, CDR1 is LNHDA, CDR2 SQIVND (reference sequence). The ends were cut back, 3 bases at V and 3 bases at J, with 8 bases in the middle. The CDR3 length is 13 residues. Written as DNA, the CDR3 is TGTGCCAGTAGTATTCGGGGGGACACTGAAGCTTTCTTT. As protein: CASSIRGDTEAFF. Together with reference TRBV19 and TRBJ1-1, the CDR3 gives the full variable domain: DGGITQSPKYLFRKEGQNVTLSCEQNLNHDAMYWYRQDPGQGLRLIYYSQIVNDFQKGDIAEGYSVSREKKESFPLTVTSAQKNPTAFYLCASSIRGDTEAFFGQGTRLTVV.

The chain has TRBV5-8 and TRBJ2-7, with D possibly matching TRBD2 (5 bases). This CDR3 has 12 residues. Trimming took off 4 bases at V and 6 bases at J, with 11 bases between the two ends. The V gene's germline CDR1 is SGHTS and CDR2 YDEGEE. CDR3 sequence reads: CASSPLRVEQYF. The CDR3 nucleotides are TGTGCCAGCAGCCCGCTGCGGGTCGAGCAGTACTTC. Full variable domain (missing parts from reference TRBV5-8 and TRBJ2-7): EAGVTQSPTHLIKTRGQQATLRCSPISGHTSVYWYQQALGLGLQFLLWYDEGEERNRGNFPPRFSGRQFPNYSSELNVNALELEDSALYLCASSPLRVEQYFGPGTRLTVT.

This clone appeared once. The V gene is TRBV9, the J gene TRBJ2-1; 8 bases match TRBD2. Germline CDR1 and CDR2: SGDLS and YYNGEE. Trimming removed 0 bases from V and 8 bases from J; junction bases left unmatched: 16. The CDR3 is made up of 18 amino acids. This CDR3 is CASSVGKEVAGGKDEQFF. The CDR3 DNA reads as TGTGCCAGCAGCGTAGGCAAAGAGGTGGCGGGGGGCAAGGATGAGCAGTTCTTC.